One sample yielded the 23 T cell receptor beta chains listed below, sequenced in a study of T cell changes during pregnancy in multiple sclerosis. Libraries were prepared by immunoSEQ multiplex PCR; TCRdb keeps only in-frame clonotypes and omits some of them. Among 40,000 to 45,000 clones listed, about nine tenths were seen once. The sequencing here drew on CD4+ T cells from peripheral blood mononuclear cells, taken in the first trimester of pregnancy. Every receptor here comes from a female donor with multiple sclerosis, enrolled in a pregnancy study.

The CDR3 protein is CASSPQSTGGRASEQFF. CDR3 nucleotides: TGTGCCAGCAGCCCACAATCAACGGGCGGGAGGGCTTCTGAGCAGTTCTTC. This sequence joins TRBV7-2 and TRBJ2-1, with TRBD2 matching 9 bases. After removal of 5 bases from V and 9 bases from J, the junction contained 17 bases not matched to a gene. The CDR3 has 17 residues. From germline, CDR1 is SGHTA and CDR2 FQGNSA.

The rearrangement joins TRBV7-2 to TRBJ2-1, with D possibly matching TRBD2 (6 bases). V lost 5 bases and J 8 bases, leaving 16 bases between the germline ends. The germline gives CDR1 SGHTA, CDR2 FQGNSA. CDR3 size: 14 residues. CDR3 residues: CASSPEGLSHEQFF. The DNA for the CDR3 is TGTGCCAGCAGCCCCGAGGGACTCAGCCATGAGCAGTTCTTC.

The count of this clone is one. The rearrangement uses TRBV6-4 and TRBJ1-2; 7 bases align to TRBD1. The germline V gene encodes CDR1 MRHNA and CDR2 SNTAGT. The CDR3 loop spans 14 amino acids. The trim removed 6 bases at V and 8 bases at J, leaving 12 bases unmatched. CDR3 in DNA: TGTGCCAGCAGGGTCACGACAGGGCCCGGAGGCTACACCTTC. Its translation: CASRVTTGPGGYTF.

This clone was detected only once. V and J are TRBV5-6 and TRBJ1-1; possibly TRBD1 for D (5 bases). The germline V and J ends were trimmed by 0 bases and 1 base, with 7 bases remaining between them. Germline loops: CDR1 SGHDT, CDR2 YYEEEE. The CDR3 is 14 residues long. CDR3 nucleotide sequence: TGTGCCAGCAGCTTGGGACAGACGAACACTGAAGCTTTCTTT. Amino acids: CASSLGQTNTEAFF.

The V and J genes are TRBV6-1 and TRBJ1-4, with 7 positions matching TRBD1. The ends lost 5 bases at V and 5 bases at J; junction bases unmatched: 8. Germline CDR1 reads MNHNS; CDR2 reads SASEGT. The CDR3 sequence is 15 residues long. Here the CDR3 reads CASSPRQGGNEKLFF. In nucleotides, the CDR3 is TGTGCCAGCAGTCCCAGACAGGGTGGGAATGAAAAACTGTTTTTT.

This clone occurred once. The CDR3 DNA reads TGTGCCAGTAGTACACAACAGGGCGTAGGCACCGGGGAGCTGTTTTTT. It translates to CASSTQQGVGTGELFF. V is TRBV19 and J is TRBJ2-2; possible D gene TRBD1, 6 bases. Germline values: CDR1 LNHDA, CDR2 SQIVND (reference sequence). Trimming shortened V by 4 bases and J by 4 bases, and 16 bases separated the two germline ends. This CDR3 has 16 amino acids.

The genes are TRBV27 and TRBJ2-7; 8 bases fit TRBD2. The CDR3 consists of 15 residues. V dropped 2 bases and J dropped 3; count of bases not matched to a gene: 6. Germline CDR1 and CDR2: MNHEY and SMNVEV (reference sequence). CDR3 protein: CASSLGVSGGYEQYF. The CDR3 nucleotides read TGTGCCAGCAGTTTAGGGGTAAGCGGGGGCTACGAGCAGTACTTC.

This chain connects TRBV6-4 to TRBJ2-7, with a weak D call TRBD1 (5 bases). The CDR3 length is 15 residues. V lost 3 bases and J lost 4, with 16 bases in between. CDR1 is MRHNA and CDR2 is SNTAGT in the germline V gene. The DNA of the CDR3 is TGTGCCAGCAGTGATACCCCAGGGCCTTGGTACGAGCAGTACTTC. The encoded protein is CASSDTPGPWYEQYF.

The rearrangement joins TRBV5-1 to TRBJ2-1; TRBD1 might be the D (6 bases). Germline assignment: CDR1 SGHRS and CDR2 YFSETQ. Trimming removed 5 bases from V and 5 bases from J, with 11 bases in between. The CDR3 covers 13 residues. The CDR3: CASSKDSHNEQFF. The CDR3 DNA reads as TGCGCCAGCAGTAAGGACAGCCACAATGAGCAGTTCTTC.

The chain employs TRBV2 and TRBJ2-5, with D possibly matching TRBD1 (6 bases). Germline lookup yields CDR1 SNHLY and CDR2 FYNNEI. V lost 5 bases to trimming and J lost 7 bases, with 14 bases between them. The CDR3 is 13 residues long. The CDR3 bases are TGTGCCAGCAGTCCAGGGGTCTGGGGGACCCAGTACTTC. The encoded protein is CASSPGVWGTQYF.

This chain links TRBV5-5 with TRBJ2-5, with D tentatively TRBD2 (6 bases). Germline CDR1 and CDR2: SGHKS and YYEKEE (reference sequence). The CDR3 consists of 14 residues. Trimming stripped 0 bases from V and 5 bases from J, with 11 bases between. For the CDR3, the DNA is TGTGCCAGCAGCTTGGGACTAGGGGAGGAGACCCAGTACTTC. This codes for CASSLGLGEETQYF.

As DNA, the CDR3 is TGCGCCAGCAGCCGAGGGGACAGGGCGAACTCACCCCTCCACTTT. As protein: CASSRGDRANSPLHF. The rearrangement uses TRBV5-1 and TRBJ1-6, with TRBD1 identical over 9 bases. There are 15 residues in the CDR3. Per germline, CDR1 SGHRS and CDR2 YFSETQ. Germline trimming cut 4 bases from V and 10 bases from J; bases unmatched to any gene: 9.

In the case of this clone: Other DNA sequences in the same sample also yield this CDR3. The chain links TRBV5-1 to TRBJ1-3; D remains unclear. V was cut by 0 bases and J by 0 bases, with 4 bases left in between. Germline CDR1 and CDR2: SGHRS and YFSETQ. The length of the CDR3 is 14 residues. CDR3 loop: CASSLELSGNTIYF. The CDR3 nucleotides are TGCGCCAGCAGCTTGGAACTCTCTGGAAACACCATATATTTT.

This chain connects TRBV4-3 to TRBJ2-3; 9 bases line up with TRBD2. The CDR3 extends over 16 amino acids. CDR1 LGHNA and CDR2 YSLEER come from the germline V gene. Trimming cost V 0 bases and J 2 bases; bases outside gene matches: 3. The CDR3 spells CASSQEKRGDTDTQYF. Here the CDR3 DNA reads TGCGCCAGCAGCCAAGAAAAGCGGGGGGACACAGATACGCAGTATTTT.

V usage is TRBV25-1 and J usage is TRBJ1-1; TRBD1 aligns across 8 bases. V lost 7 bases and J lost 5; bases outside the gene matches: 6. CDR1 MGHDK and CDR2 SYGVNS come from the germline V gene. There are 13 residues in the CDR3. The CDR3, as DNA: TGTGCCAGCAACCAGGGGGCGCAGACTGAAGCTTTCTTT. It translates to CASNQGAQTEAFF.

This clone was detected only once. CDR3 bases: TGTGCCAGCAGCCCCTACGTGACTAGCACAGATACGCAGTATTTT. Protein product: CASSPYVTSTDTQYF. The V gene is TRBV14, the J gene TRBJ2-3; no definite D call. This CDR3 has 15 amino acids. Trimming shortened V by 4 bases and J by 0 bases, and 11 bases separated the two germline ends. Per the germline V gene, CDR1 is SGHDN and CDR2 is FVKESK.

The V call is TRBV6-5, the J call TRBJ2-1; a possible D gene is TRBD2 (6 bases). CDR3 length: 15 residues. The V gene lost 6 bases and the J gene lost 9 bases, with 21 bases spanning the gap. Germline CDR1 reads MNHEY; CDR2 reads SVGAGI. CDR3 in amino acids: CASSPTSGRRGEQFF. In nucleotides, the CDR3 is TGTGCCAGCAGCCCGACTAGTGGGAGGCGGGGTGAGCAGTTCTTC.

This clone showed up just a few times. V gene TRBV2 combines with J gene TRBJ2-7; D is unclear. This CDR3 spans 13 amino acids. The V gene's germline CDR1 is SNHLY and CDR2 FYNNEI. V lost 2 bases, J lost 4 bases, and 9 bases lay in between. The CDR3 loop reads CASSEPFLYEQYF. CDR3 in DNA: TGTGCCAGCAGTGAACCTTTTTTGTACGAGCAGTACTTC.

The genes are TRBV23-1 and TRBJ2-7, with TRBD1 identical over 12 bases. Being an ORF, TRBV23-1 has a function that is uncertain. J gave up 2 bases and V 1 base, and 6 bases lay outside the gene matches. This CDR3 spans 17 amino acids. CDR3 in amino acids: CASSQFLGTGGTYEQYF. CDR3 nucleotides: TGCGCCAGCAGTCAATTCCTCGGGACAGGGGGCACCTACGAGCAGTACTTC.

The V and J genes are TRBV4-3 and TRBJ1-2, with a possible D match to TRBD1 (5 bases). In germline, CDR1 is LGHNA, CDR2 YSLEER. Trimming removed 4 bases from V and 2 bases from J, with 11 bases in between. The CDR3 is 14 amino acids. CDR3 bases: TGCGCCAGCAGCCCAAGGCGGGACAACTATGGCTACACCTTC. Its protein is CASSPRRDNYGYTF.

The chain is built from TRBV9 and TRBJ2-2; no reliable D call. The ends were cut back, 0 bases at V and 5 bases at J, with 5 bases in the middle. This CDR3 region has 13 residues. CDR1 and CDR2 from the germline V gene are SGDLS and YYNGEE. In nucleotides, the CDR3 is TGTGCCAGCAGCGTAGAACTTACCGGGGAGCTGTTTTTT. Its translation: CASSVELTGELFF.

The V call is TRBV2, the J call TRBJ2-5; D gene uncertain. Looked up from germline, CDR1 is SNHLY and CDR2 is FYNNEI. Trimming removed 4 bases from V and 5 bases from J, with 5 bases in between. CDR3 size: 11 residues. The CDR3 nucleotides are TGTGCCAGCAGTGTTGAGGAGACCCAGTACTTC. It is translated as CASSVEETQYF. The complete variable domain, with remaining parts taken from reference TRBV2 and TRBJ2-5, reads EPEVTQTPSHQVTQMGQEVILRCVPISNHLYFYWYRQILGQKVEFLVSFYNNEISEKSEIFDDQFSVERPDGSNFTLKIRSTKLEDSAMYFCASSVEETQYFGPGTRLLVL.

DNA of the CDR3: TGCGCCAGCAGCCCCGGGACTAGCAGGCACAATGAGCAGTTCTTC. This translates into CASSPGTSRHNEQFF. The chain joins TRBV5-1 to TRBJ2-1; 9 positions match TRBD2. The V and J ends lost 4 bases and 5 bases, in that order; junction bases with no gene match: 7. There are 15 residues in the CDR3. Germline CDR1 reads SGHRS; CDR2 reads YFSETQ.